The 14 T cell receptor beta chains in this list originate from one sample, sequenced in a study of cytomegalovirus exposure and HLA in healthy donors. The PCR ran on 60 Vbeta and 13 Jbeta primers. Sequencing was performed with immunoSEQ multiplex PCR; in TCRdb, only in-frame clones are kept and a portion is missing. The sample holds around 130,000 clones, about 8.5% seen once. Sequenced input: PBMCs. These receptor sequences come from a man aged 35 to 55 in good health and CMV-seronegative.

This clone turned up a few times. The chain couples TRBV4-3 to TRBJ1-1; perhaps TRBD1 as D (5 bases). V dropped 3 bases and J dropped 8 bases, with 13 bases sitting between them. The germline V gene has CDR1 LGHNA and CDR2 YSLEER. This CDR3 spans 13 amino acids. The CDR3 sequence is CASSQVMGLEAFF. CDR3 DNA: TGCGCCAGCAGCCAGGTAATGGGGCTAGAAGCTTTCTTT.

This clone was picked up a small number of times. The CDR3 DNA reads as TGTGCCAGCAGCCAAGGACAGGGGCTCTACGAGCAGTACTTC. Protein: CASSQGQGLYEQYF. The chain carries TRBV14 and TRBJ2-7; 8 bases line up with TRBD1. Germline loops: CDR1 SGHDN, CDR2 FVKESK. CDR3 length: 14 amino acids. Losses at the gene ends were 1 base for V and 3 bases for J; bases not matched to a gene: 2.

This sequence joins TRBV5-4 and TRBJ1-6; the match to TRBD1 covers 10 bases. With 3 bases clipped from V and 11 bases from J, the junction kept 8 bases outside the gene matches. Germline CDR1 reads SGHNT; CDR2 reads YYREEE (reference sequence). There are 15 residues in the CDR3. This chain's CDR3 is CASSSGTGAIAPLHF. As DNA, the CDR3 is TGTGCCAGCAGCTCCGGGACAGGGGCTATTGCACCCCTCCACTTT.

The J gene is TRBJ2-3, the V gene TRBV5-1; 8 bases line up with TRBD1. The CDR3 is 16 amino acids. Germline CDR1 SGHRS, CDR2 YFSETQ. V lost 3 bases, J lost 2 bases, and 8 bases stayed unmatched. CDR3 amino acids: CASSSRTGRLTDTQYF. DNA for the CDR3: TGCGCCAGCAGCTCGCGGACAGGGCGACTCACAGATACGCAGTATTTT.

This clone has a handful of counts. V gene TRBV29-1 combines with J gene TRBJ2-3, with a tentative D call TRBD2 (5 bases). V lost 7 bases, J lost 3 bases, and 11 bases lay in between. Germline CDR1 SQVTM, CDR2 ANQGSEA. The CDR3 extends over 12 amino acids. CDR3 residues: CSATDWTDTQYF. The DNA of the CDR3 is TGCAGCGCCACGGACTGGACAGATACGCAGTATTTT.

This clone was picked up a small number of times. DNA of the CDR3: TGTGCCAGCAGCTTTTTCAGGGTAAGGGTTGGAACTAATGAAAAACTGTTTTTT. Protein product: CASSFFRVRVGTNEKLFF. The chain couples TRBV12-1 to TRBJ1-4; the table calls TRBD1, which could not be checked here. TRBV12-1 is deemed a pseudogene. The CDR3 length is 18 residues.

The rearrangement links TRBV7-8 to TRBJ2-1; D is perhaps TRBD2 (6 bases). V lost 2 bases, J lost 3 bases, and 11 bases lay in between. The V gene's germline CDR1 is SGHVS and CDR2 FQNEAQ. There are 15 residues in the CDR3. CDR3 bases: TGTGCCAGCAGCTTACCGGGGGACCTCTACAATGAGCAGTTCTTC. It translates to CASSLPGDLYNEQFF.

The CDR3 sequence: CASSLVLAGQETQYF. The CDR3 bases are TGTGCCAGCAGCTTAGTTCTAGCGGGTCAAGAGACCCAGTACTTC. J is TRBJ2-5 and V is TRBV7-9; 8 bases line up with TRBD2. The V gene end was trimmed by 1 base and the J gene end by 2 bases; junction bases not matched to a gene: 3. The CDR3 is 15 residues long. The germline gives CDR1 SEHNR, CDR2 FQNEAQ (reference sequence).

The chain recombines TRBV5-1 with TRBJ2-5; TRBD1 agrees at 9 bases. The V segment lost 4 bases and the J segment 2 bases; nucleotides outside the gene matches: 6. The CDR3 is 15 amino acids. Looked up from germline, CDR1 is SGHRS and CDR2 is YFSETQ. The CDR3 DNA reads TGCGCCAGCAGCAAGGGGACAGGGCGGCAAGAGACCCAGTACTTC. This codes for CASSKGTGRQETQYF.

This clone was counted only a few times. The rearrangement joins TRBV19 to TRBJ1-6; TRBD1 matches at 11 bases. CDR3 length: 16 amino acids. J lost 4 bases, V lost 5 bases, and 4 bases had no gene match. Per germline, CDR1 LNHDA and CDR2 SQIVND (reference sequence). CDR3 sequence (DNA): TGTGCCAGTAGTTTCGGACAGGGGGCGTATAATTCACCCCTCCACTTT. Translation gives CASSFGQGAYNSPLHF.

V usage is TRBV5-3 and J usage is TRBJ2-7; TRBD2 matches 11 bases. TRBV5-3 is known as an ORF, though its function is uncertain. This CDR3 region has 17 residues. The J segment lost 0 bases and the V segment lost 2 bases, leaving 7 bases of the junction unmatched. CDR3 amino acids: CARSFRVAGGHSYEQYF. DNA for the CDR3: TGTGCCAGAAGCTTCAGGGTAGCGGGGGGGCACTCCTACGAGCAGTACTTC.

This clone has just a few counts. J is TRBJ1-4 and V is TRBV7-9; no firm D call. Between the trimmed V and J ends, which lost 3 bases and 7 bases, there was a span of 6 bases. The germline V gene has CDR1 SEHNR and CDR2 FQNEAQ (reference sequence). This CDR3 comprises 12 residues. The chain's CDR3 is CASSFSLEKLFF. The CDR3 DNA reads as TGTGCCAGCAGCTTCAGTCTTGAAAAACTGTTTTTT.

This clone was observed a few times. This rearrangement joins TRBV18 to TRBJ1-5, with D hard to call. The V end lost 3 bases, the J end lost 8 bases, and 8 bases lay between the germline ends. CDR3 length: 12 residues. In germline, CDR1 is KGHSH, CDR2 LQKENI. The CDR3 here is CASSPPEEPQHF. CDR3 nucleotide sequence: TGTGCCAGCTCACCCCCCGAGGAGCCCCAGCATTTT. Full variable domain (rest looked up from reference TRBV18 and TRBJ1-5): NAGVMQNPRHLVRRRGQEARLRCSPMKGHSHVYWYRQLPEEGLKFMVYLQKENIIDESGMPKERFSAEFPKEGPSILRIQQVVRGDSAAYFCASSPPEEPQHFGDGTRLSIL.

This clone appeared once. The V and J genes are TRBV4-1 and TRBJ2-1, with D possibly matching TRBD2 (7 bases). CDR1 and CDR2 (germline): MGHRA, YSYEKL. Trimming left V 4 bases short and J 8 bases short, with 15 bases between. This CDR3 is built from 14 residues. As DNA, the CDR3 is TGCGCCAGCAGCCGAGCTTGGGGGGGCGATGAGCAGTTCTTC. Its translation: CASSRAWGGDEQFF.